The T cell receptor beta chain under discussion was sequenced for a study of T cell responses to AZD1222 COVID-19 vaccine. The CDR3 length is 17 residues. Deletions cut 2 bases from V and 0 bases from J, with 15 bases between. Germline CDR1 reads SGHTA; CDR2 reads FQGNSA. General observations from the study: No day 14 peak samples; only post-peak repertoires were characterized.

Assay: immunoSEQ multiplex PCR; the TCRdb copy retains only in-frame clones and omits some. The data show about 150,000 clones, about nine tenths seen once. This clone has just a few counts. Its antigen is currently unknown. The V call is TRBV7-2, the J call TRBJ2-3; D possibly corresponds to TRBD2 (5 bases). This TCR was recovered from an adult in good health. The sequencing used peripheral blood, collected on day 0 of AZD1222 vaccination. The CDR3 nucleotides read TGTGCCAGCAGCTTAAGGTACCCTGGAGGAAGCACAGATACGCAGTATTTT. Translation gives CASSLRYPGGSTDTQYF. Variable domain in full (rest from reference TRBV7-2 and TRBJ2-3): GAGVSQSPSNKVTEKGKDVELRCDPISGHTALYWYRQSLGQGLEFLIYFQGNSAPDKSGLPSDRFSAERTGGSVSTLTIQRTQQEDSAVYLCASSLRYPGGSTDTQYFGPGTRLTVL.